The 21 T cell receptor beta chains below come from one sample, sequenced in a study of blood T cell repertoires in COVID-19. TCRdb keeps only in-frame clones here, not all; method: immunoSEQ multiplex PCR. In the table there are 200,000 to 250,000 clones, more than 85% of which are singletons. Source material: peripheral blood. These TCRs come from a man in his forties with active or convalescent COVID-19.

For the CDR3, the DNA is TGTGCCAGCAGATTCGCGCTCGGGACAACTTACGAGCAGTACTTC. Translating it yields CASRFALGTTYEQYF. V usage is TRBV27 and J usage is TRBJ2-7, with D maybe TRBD1 (6 bases). Trimming removed 6 bases at V and 4 bases at J, with 19 bases between. The germline gives CDR1 MNHEY, CDR2 SMNVEV (reference sequence). The CDR3 extends over 15 amino acids.

As concerns this clone: This CDR3 is also generated by other DNA sequences in the sample. The V gene is TRBV5-1, the J gene TRBJ1-1, with 7 bases identical to TRBD1. The trim removed 0 bases at V and 4 bases at J, leaving 3 bases unmatched. The V gene's germline CDR1 is SGHRS and CDR2 YFSETQ. CDR3 length: 14 amino acids. The CDR3 nucleotides read TGCGCCAGCAGCTTGGTTTCAGGGGGCACTGAAGCTTTCTTT. Residues: CASSLVSGGTEAFF.

With respect to this clone: Distinct nucleotide sequences in the sample also encode this CDR3. The V call is TRBV5-1, the J call TRBJ2-1; tentatively, D is TRBD2 (5 bases). Germline loops: CDR1 SGHRS, CDR2 YFSETQ. The germline V and J ends were trimmed by 4 bases and 2 bases, with 7 bases remaining between them. This CDR3 spans 13 amino acids. For the CDR3, the DNA is TGCGCCAGCAGCCTCGGGACCTACAATGAGCAGTTCTTC. Its translation: CASSLGTYNEQFF.

The chain couples TRBV11-2 to TRBJ2-1, with unresolved D. This CDR3 is built from 10 residues. Trimming shortened V by 4 bases and J by 8 bases, and 3 bases separated the two germline ends. Germline CDR1 and CDR2: SGHAT and FQNNGV. The CDR3 spells CASSSDEQFF. CDR3 DNA: TGTGCCAGCAGCTCGGATGAGCAGTTCTTC. Using reference TRBV11-2 and TRBJ2-1 for the parts outside the CDR3, the full variable domain is EAGVAQSPRYKIIEKRQSVAFWCNPISGHATLYWYQQILGQGPKLLIQFQNNGVVDDSQLPKDRFSAERLKGVDSTLKIQPAKLEDSAVYLCASSSDEQFFGPGTRLTVL.

This chain uses TRBV3-1 (or the pseudogene TRBV3-2) with TRBJ1-1, with TRBD1 as a possible D gene (5 bases). Germline V gene lookup returns CDR1 LGHDT and CDR2 YNNKEL (reference sequence). V dropped 3 bases and J dropped 1 base, with 9 bases sitting between them. This CDR3 has 14 amino acids. For the CDR3, the DNA is TGTGCCAGCAGCCAGCCGCAGGGGAACACTGAAGCTTTCTTT. Translation gives CASSQPQGNTEAFF.

The count of this clone is one. The chain carries TRBV5-1 and TRBJ1-2; D might be TRBD1 (6 bases). The germline gives CDR1 SGHRS, CDR2 YFSETQ. This CDR3 has 14 amino acids. Trimming left V 1 base short and J 6 bases short, with 13 bases between. Here the CDR3 reads CASSLLVGGDGYTF. The CDR3 DNA reads TGCGCCAGCAGCTTGTTAGTAGGGGGAGATGGCTACACCTTC. Using reference TRBV5-1 and TRBJ1-2 for the parts outside the CDR3, the full variable domain is KAGVTQTPRYLIKTRGQQVTLSCSPISGHRSVSWYQQTPGQGLQFLFEYFSETQRNKGNFPGRFSGRQFSNSRSEMNVSTLELGDSALYLCASSLLVGGDGYTFGSGTRLTVV.

The chain uses TRBV12-3 or TRBV12-4 and TRBJ1-2; weak D call: TRBD1 (6 bases). This CDR3 is built from 13 residues. The V gene lost 2 bases and the J gene lost 6 bases, with 10 bases spanning the gap. CDR3 amino acids: CASSLNRVDGYTF. The CDR3 DNA is TGTGCCAGCAGTTTAAACAGGGTGGATGGCTACACCTTC.

The J gene is TRBJ1-5, the V gene TRBV5-1, with a possible D match to TRBD1 (5 bases). The CDR3 has 14 residues. Germline CDR1 is SGHRS and CDR2 is YFSETQ. Trimming stripped 4 bases from V and 2 bases from J, with 10 bases between. The CDR3 sequence is CASSLLGGNQPQHF. Written as DNA, the CDR3 is TGCGCCAGCAGCCTGCTAGGGGGCAATCAGCCCCAGCATTTT.

The chain recombines TRBV5-1 with TRBJ2-3, with TRBD1 matching over 10 bases. V shed 4 bases, J shed 5 bases, and the junction held 4 bases outside the gene matches. The CDR3 totals 14 residues. Germline CDR1 and CDR2: SGHRS and YFSETQ. The CDR3 DNA sequence: TGCGCCAGCAGCCCCGGACAGGGGGGAGATACGCAGTATTTT. It specifies CASSPGQGGDTQYF.

The chain uses TRBV5-1 and TRBJ2-5; D is unclear. The CDR3 consists of 12 residues. The germline V gene encodes CDR1 SGHRS and CDR2 YFSETQ. V lost 4 bases to trimming and J lost 1 base, with 5 bases between them. The CDR3 region has the DNA TGCGCCAGCAGCGTCGGCCAAGAGACCCAGTACTTC. Its translation is CASSVGQETQYF.

This clone showed up just once. This chain links TRBV5-1 with TRBJ1-2; D not certain. From germline, CDR1 is SGHRS and CDR2 YFSETQ. Trimming shortened V by 2 bases and J by 0 bases, and 8 bases separated the two germline ends. This CDR3 region has 14 residues. This chain's CDR3 is CASSFERTNYGYTF. The DNA for the CDR3 is TGCGCCAGCAGCTTTGAGAGAACTAACTATGGCTACACCTTC.

V usage is TRBV11-2 and J usage is TRBJ1-1, with unresolved D. The CDR3 loop spans 14 amino acids. With 3 bases removed from V and 0 bases from J, the gap between germline ends came to 8 bases. Germline lookup yields CDR1 SGHAT and CDR2 FQNNGV. The CDR3 region has the DNA TGTGCCAGCAGCTTCGCAGGAATGAACACTGAAGCTTTCTTT. It specifies CASSFAGMNTEAFF.

The sample holds one count of this clone. The rearrangement links TRBV4-1 to TRBJ2-1; 8 bases match TRBD2. V lost 8 bases, J lost 2 bases, and 5 bases stayed unmatched. This CDR3 is 14 amino acids long. Germline V gives CDR1 MGHRA, CDR2 YSYEKL. CDR3 sequence (DNA): TGCGCCAGCCGGGGGGGGACACCCTACAATGAGCAGTTCTTC. It codes for CASRGGTPYNEQFF.

This clone was detected only once. The rearrangement joins TRBV30 to TRBJ2-2; TRBD1 agrees at 8 bases. Germline loops: CDR1 GTSNPN, CDR2 SVGIG (reference sequence). V lost 2 bases, J lost 2 bases, and 10 bases stayed unmatched. This CDR3 is 17 amino acids long. DNA for the CDR3: TGTGCCTGGAGTCAAGACCCGTCAGGGGGCAACACCGGGGAGCTGTTTTTT. Protein: CAWSQDPSGGNTGELFF.

This rearrangement joins TRBV2 to TRBJ2-7, with a possible D match to TRBD2 (5 bases). With 2 bases removed from V and 0 bases from J, the gap between germline ends came to 14 bases. This CDR3 has 16 residues. Looked up from germline, CDR1 is SNHLY and CDR2 is FYNNEI. In nucleotides, the CDR3 is TGTGCCAGCAGTGAAAAGGGTCTAGCCCTCTCCTACGAGCAGTACTTC. It codes for CASSEKGLALSYEQYF.

The J gene is TRBJ2-5, the V gene TRBV28; perhaps TRBD2 as D (6 bases). The CDR3 is made up of 15 amino acids. Germline loops: CDR1 MDHEN, CDR2 SYDVKM. The V end lost 3 bases, the J end lost 1 base, and 12 bases lay between the germline ends. The CDR3 DNA sequence: TGTGCCAGCAGTTTCTTACTAGCAGGCCAAGAGACCCAGTACTTC. This encodes CASSFLLAGQETQYF.

CDR3 amino acids: CASSSTSRGSSPLHF. The CDR3 DNA follows: TGTGCCAGCAGCTCAACGAGCAGGGGTTCCTCACCCCTCCACTTT. This rearrangement joins TRBV7-3 to TRBJ1-6, with D possibly TRBD1 on 6 matching bases. This CDR3 is built from 15 residues. Between the trimmed V and J ends, which lost 4 bases and 10 bases, there was a span of 17 bases. Germline-derived CDR1 and CDR2 are SGHTA and FQGTGA.

The V gene is TRBV7-2, the J gene TRBJ2-1; 7 bases agree with TRBD2. Looked up from germline, CDR1 is SGHTA and CDR2 is FQGNSA. The CDR3 is made up of 15 amino acids. The J segment lost 4 bases and the V segment lost 7 bases, leaving 10 bases of the junction unmatched. CDR3 in amino acids: CASTPSGGPYNEQFF. The CDR3 DNA follows: TGTGCCAGCACCCCCTCGGGGGGTCCGTACAATGAGCAGTTCTTC.

The V and J genes are TRBV5-1 and TRBJ2-5; D is uncertain. This CDR3 is built from 14 residues. Germline loops: CDR1 SGHRS, CDR2 YFSETQ. V shed 4 bases and J shed 1 base, with 11 bases lying between them. DNA of the CDR3: TGCGCCAGCAGCCCCAGGCATCCCCAAGAGACCCAGTACTTC. This codes for CASSPRHPQETQYF.

This clone was picked up one time. The chain recombines TRBV7-9 with TRBJ2-7; 7 nucleotides match TRBD2. The CDR3 consists of 14 residues. Per germline, CDR1 SEHNR and CDR2 FQNEAQ (reference sequence). V was pared by 7 bases and J by 4 bases, with 10 bases of the junction left unmatched. The CDR3, as DNA: TGTGCCAGCACCCCCCAGCGGGATTCTTACGAGCAGTACTTC. This encodes CASTPQRDSYEQYF.

The chain employs TRBV28 and TRBJ2-1; 7 bases agree with TRBD1. Germline CDR1 is MDHEN and CDR2 is SYDVKM. The CDR3 length is 13 residues. V shed 7 bases, J shed 6 bases, and the junction held 6 bases outside the gene matches. This CDR3 is CASIGTETNEQFF. In DNA, the CDR3 is TGTGCCAGCATAGGGACAGAGACCAATGAGCAGTTCTTC.